Below are 10 T cell receptor beta chains sequenced from a single sample in a study of beta chain features in type 1 diabetes (dated by TCRdb to the late 2010s). Library preparation employed the immunoSEQ multiplex PCR assay. All of the isolated RNA was reverse transcribed with the High Capacity cDNA Reverse Transcription Kit, so expressed TCRB transcripts were sequenced. In its TCRdb copy, this immuneACCESS table keeps in-frame sequences only and misses some clones. Where compared with another copy, unresolved V genes explain less than half of these, and the others have no known cause. Present in this sample are fewer than 400,000 clones, roughly 8% of which were seen just once. The ten largest clones capture 0.44% of the sample. Sequenced: central memory CD4+ T cells from blood. The receptors come from a woman between 18 and 29 years old in good health.

This chain links TRBV15 with TRBJ2-7; maybe TRBD1 (6 bases). Germline V CDR1 and CDR2: LNHNV, YYDKDF (reference sequence). There are 14 residues in the CDR3. The ends were cut back, 5 bases at V and 3 bases at J, with 14 bases in the middle. DNA of the CDR3: TGTGCCACCAGCCCTCATAAAGGGGGCTACGAGCAGTACTTC. Residues: CATSPHKGGYEQYF. Filled out from reference TRBV15 and TRBJ2-7, the complete variable domain reads DAMVIQNPRYQVTQFGKPVTLSCSQTLNHNVMYWYQQKSSQAPKLLFHYYDKDFNNEADTPDNFQSRRPNTSFCFLDIRSPGLGDTAMYLCATSPHKGGYEQYFGPGTRLTVT.

This CDR3 is CASSEDRGTEAFF. Here the CDR3 DNA reads TGTGCCAGCAGTGAAGACAGGGGGACTGAAGCTTTCTTT. The J gene is TRBJ1-1, the V gene TRBV2, with 8 positions matching TRBD1. Germline-derived CDR1 and CDR2 are SNHLY and FYNNEI. Unmatched junction bases numbered 0, after V lost 1 base and J lost 5 bases. This CDR3 is built from 13 residues.

This clone was seen a handful of times. The chain links TRBV20-1 to TRBJ2-5; D uncertain. CDR1 and CDR2 (germline): DFQATT, SNEGSKA (reference sequence). This CDR3 comprises 11 residues. V lost 6 bases, J lost 4 bases, and 9 bases lay in between. The CDR3 DNA sequence: TGCAGTGCGGGGATGAGAGAGACCCAGTACTTC. Translating it yields CSAGMRETQYF.

This clone was detected a few times. The genes are TRBV2 and TRBJ2-5, with 9 bases aligning to TRBD1. The trim removed 7 bases at V and 5 bases at J, leaving 11 bases unmatched. CDR1 and CDR2 from the germline V gene are SNHLY and FYNNEI. The CDR3 extends over 15 amino acids. CDR3 nucleotides: TGTGCCAGCAACCAGGACAGGGGAGGAGGGGAGACCCAGTACTTC. Translation gives CASNQDRGGGETQYF.

This clone has ten or more counts. V gene TRBV18 combines with J gene TRBJ1-1; D unresolved. Trimming took off 5 bases at V and 8 bases at J, with 12 bases between the two ends. This CDR3 comprises 12 residues. The germline CDR1 and CDR2 sequences are KGHSH and LQKENI. CDR3 nucleotide sequence: TGTGCCAGCTCATCCCAGACAAACGAAGCTTTCTTT. The encoded protein is CASSSQTNEAFF.

The chain is built from TRBV5-4 and TRBJ2-3, with a possible D match to TRBD2 (5 bases). This CDR3 has 13 residues. V dropped 0 bases and J dropped 4 bases, with 6 bases sitting between them. The germline gives CDR1 SGHNT, CDR2 YYREEE (reference sequence). This chain's CDR3 is CASSLGGSDTQYF. The CDR3 bases are TGTGCCAGCAGCTTGGGAGGGTCAGATACGCAGTATTTT. The full variable domain, in which reference TRBV5-4 and TRBJ2-3 provide the parts outside the CDR3, is ETGVTQSPTHLIKTRGQQVTLRCSSQSGHNTVSWYQQALGQGPQFIFQYYREEENGRGNFPPRFSGLQFPNYSSELNVNALELDDSALYLCASSLGGSDTQYFGPGTRLTVL.

About this clone: The same CDR3 can be traced to other DNA sequences in this sample. The rearrangement joins TRBV7-9 to TRBJ2-7; D possibly corresponds to TRBD2 (5 bases). The CDR3 is made up of 12 amino acids. V lost 1 base to trimming and J lost 6 bases, with 7 bases between them. Per germline, CDR1 SEHNR and CDR2 FQNEAQ (reference sequence). CDR3 sequence (DNA): TGTGCCAGCAGCTTAGGGAGGAGCGAGCAGTACTTC. Its protein is CASSLGRSEQYF. Combining the CDR3 with reference TRBV7-9 and TRBJ2-7 gives the whole variable domain DTGVSQNPRHKITKRGQNVTFRCDPISEHNRLYWYRQTLGQGPEFLTYFQNEAQLEKSRLLSDRFSAERPKGSFSTLEIQRTEQGDSAMYLCASSLGRSEQYFGPGTRLTVT.

This chain uses TRBV7-2 with TRBJ2-5; D is perhaps TRBD1 (5 bases). CDR3 length: 14 residues. The germline gives CDR1 SGHTA, CDR2 FQGNSA. V was pared by 5 bases and J by 1 base, with 11 bases between. CDR3 amino acids: CASSRQWGQETQYF. The CDR3 bases are TGTGCCAGCAGCCGACAGTGGGGCCAAGAGACCCAGTACTTC.

This clone was counted only a few times. The rearrangement uses TRBV6-5 and TRBJ2-1; unclear D gene. Per the germline V gene, CDR1 is MNHEY and CDR2 is SVGAGI. With 0 bases removed from V and 9 bases from J, the gap between germline ends came to 12 bases. There are 14 residues in the CDR3. This CDR3 reads CASSYSSSLGEQFF. The CDR3 DNA is TGTGCCAGCAGTTACTCCTCGTCCCTGGGTGAGCAGTTCTTC.

This chain joins TRBV7-8 and TRBJ2-3; D possibly uses TRBD1 or TRBD2 (5 bases each). The germline V gene encodes CDR1 SGHVS and CDR2 FQNEAQ. This CDR3 region has 15 residues. V dropped 3 bases and J dropped 5 bases, with 15 bases sitting between them. The CDR3 here is CASSFSGLARDTQYF. In DNA, the CDR3 is TGTGCCAGCAGCTTCTCAGGGCTAGCTAGAGATACGCAGTATTTT.